The rows below give T cell receptor beta chains drawn from one sample of a study of regulatory T cells in long-lasting Graves disease. Each CDR3 protein is one row after TCRdb ran MiXCR on the multiplex PCR reads. Here the sample spans approximately 560,000 distinct CDR3 sequences, 16% being singletons. In addition, the sample was reused for a study of T cells in Graves' hyperthyroidism and ophthalmopathy.

This specimen consisted of peripheral blood mononuclear cells (PBMCs), obtained at new diagnosis, from a patient treated with antithyroid drugs. Every receptor here comes from a man between 18 and 35 years old with Graves disease. CDR3s include the opening cysteine and the closing phenylalanine or tryptophan. A D gene is named only where the DNA matches it firmly. The listing skips clone size in some rows; elsewhere it reads once, few, many or a size class.

j_gene,d_gene,len,abundance,v_gene,CDR3aa,CDR3nt
TRBJ2-7,-,14,many,TRBV2,CASSLEGPGYEQYF,TGTGCCAGCAGTTTAGAGGGCCCCGGCTACGAGCAGTACTTC
TRBJ2-6,-,15,many,TRBV5-1,CASSLDSLGANVLTF,TGCGCCAGCAGCTTGGACTCCCTCGGGGCCAACGTCCTGACTTTC
TRBJ2-1,TRBD2,18,-,TRBV28,CASSLGTSALWSYNEQFF,TGTGCCAGCAGTTTGGGGACTAGCGCGCTTTGGTCCTACAATGAGCAGTTCTTC
TRBJ2-2,-,13,-,TRBV3-1,CASSQVNTGELFF,TGTGCCAGCAGCCAAGTTAACACCGGGGAGCTGTTTTTT
TRBJ2-7,-,14,few,TRBV7-6,CASSLPGDGYEQYF,TGTGCCAGCAGCTTACCGGGAGACGGGTACGAGCAGTACTTC
TRBJ1-5,-,13,many,TRBV30,CAWSTQTNQPQHF,TGTGCCTGGAGTACACAAACAAATCAGCCCCAGCATTTT
TRBJ2-1,-,14,-,TRBV14,CASSQVTGPGRRFF,TGTGCCAGCAGCCAAGTGACCGGCCCCGGGCGGCGGTTCTTC
TRBJ2-2,-,15,many,TRBV6-5,CASSSRTAPREELFF,TGTGCCAGCAGTTCTCGGACTGCCCCTCGTGAGGAGCTGTTTTTT
TRBJ2-4,-,11,-,TRBV19,CASRLGDIQYF,TGTGCCAGTAGGTTGGGGGACATTCAGTACTTC
TRBJ2-1,-,13,many,TRBV7-3,CASSLGPGDEQFF,TGTGCCAGCAGCTTAGGACCCGGGGATGAGCAGTTCTTC
TRBJ1-5,TRBD1,15,-,TRBV19,CASSSRDRVRQPQHF,TGTGCCAGTAGCTCCCGCGACAGGGTGAGGCAGCCCCAGCATTTT
TRBJ1-2,-,11,many,TRBV6-2/TRBV6-3,CASSYGRGYTF,TGTGCCAGCAGTTACGGGCGAGGCTACACCTTC
TRBJ1-2,-,15,many,TRBV7-9,CASSSPLTEVEGYTF,TGTGCCAGCAGCAGCCCCCTGACAGAGGTTGAGGGCTACACCTTC